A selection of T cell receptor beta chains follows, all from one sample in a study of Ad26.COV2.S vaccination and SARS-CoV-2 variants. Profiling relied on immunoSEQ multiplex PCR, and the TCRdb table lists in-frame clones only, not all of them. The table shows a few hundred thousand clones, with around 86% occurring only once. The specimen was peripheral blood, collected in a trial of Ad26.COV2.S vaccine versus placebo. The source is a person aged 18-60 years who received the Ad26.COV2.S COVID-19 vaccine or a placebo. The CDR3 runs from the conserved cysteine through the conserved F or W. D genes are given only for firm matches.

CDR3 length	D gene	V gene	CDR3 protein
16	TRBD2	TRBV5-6	CASSLAAGGPRNEQFF
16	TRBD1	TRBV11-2	CASSRPRGRWIDEQFF
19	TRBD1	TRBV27	CASGGLRDRILSGANVLTF
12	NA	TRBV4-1	CASSRVQEKLFF
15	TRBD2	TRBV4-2	CASSRLAGDFREQYF
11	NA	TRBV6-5	CASKWTDEQFF
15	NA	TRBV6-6	CASNLDRPLYNEQFF
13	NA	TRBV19	CASSLVAGTEAFF
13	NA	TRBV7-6	CASSTRQNYEQYF
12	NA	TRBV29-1	CSVVVQGPGAFF
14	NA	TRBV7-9	CASSLPGHNAEAFF
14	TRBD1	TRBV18	CASARDREGSPLHF
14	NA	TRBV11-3	CASRRSGVRQPQHF
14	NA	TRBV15	CATSRAGSGNTIYF
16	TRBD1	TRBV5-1	CASSSRGQGNYNEQFF
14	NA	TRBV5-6	CASSQRGAGNTIYF
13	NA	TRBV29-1	CSVVSGYGQPQHF
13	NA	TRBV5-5	CASSFRVQETQYF
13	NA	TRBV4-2	CASSPPGDGEQYF
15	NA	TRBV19	CASSTGRASGNTIYF
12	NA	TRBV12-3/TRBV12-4	CASCEGNYGYTF
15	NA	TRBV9	CASSLMEGAYNEQFF
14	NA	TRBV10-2	CASRTGSMNTEAFF
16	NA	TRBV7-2	CASSPMGASNTGELFF
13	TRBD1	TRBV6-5	CASTRTGPYEQYF
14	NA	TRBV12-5	CASGSRVGNQPQHF
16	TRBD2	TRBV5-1	CASSLPSGGAEDTQYF
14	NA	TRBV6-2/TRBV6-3	CASSYGGRNTEAFF
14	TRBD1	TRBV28	CASSLPGQVYEAFF
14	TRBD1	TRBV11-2	CASSFTGVDTEAFF
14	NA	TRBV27	CASGKSSGSYEQYF
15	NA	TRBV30	CAWSRDNFSYEWQYF
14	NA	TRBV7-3	CASSLSGVNNEQFF
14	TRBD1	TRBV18	CASSPSGGLYGYTF
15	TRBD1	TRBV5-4	CASSRPGQGQNGYTF
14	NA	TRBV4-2	CASSQEGLNYGYTF
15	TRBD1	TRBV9	CASSAGTGFSYEQYF
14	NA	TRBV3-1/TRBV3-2	CASSQGRVWTEAFF
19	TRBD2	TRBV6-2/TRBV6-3	CASSYSGLAGNINTGELFF
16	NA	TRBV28	CASSLYPGQINQPQHF
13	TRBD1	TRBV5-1	CASSGDRYTEAFF
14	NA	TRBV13	CASSSRQGGTEAFF
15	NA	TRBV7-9	CASRPGRTSGNTIYF
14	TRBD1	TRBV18	CASSPGQGNSPLHF
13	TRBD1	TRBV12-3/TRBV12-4	CASSPDRVTEAFF
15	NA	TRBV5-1	CASSLPGTLNQPQHF
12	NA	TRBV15	CATSRDRYEQYF
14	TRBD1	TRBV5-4	CASSLIRGTNIQYF
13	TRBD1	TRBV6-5	CASRGTVSYEQYF
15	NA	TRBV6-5	CASSYLRDPSYEQYF
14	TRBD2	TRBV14	CASSRGRGAGELFF
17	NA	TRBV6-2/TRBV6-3	CASSYEISWTNTYEQYF
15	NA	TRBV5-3	CARSLEGSSTDTQYF
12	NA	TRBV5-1	CASSPDGYEQYF
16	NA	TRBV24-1	CATSDPDRDKGNEQFF
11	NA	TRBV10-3	CAISSGDEQFF
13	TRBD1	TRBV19	CASLDRVTYEQYF
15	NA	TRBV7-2	CASSLGLGVSGELFF
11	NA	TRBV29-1	CSVERGAEAFF